Listed here are 13 T cell receptor beta chains from one sample, sequenced in a study of prognosis after radiotherapy for stage I lung cancer. Genomic DNA was subjected to two-round multiplex PCR for amplification of TCR beta CDR3. For every TRBV and TRBJ gene, a specific primer was used in first-round PCR. TCRdb re-called the multiplex PCR reads with MiXCR, one entry per CDR3 protein. This table holds about 31,000 distinct CDR3 sequences, 25% to 35% found once. Source: PBMCs, taken before or after stereotactic body radiation therapy (not recorded which). These receptors all come from a donor over 45 with non-small cell lung cancer.

Comments on this clonotype: A much larger clone lies one base from this, so it may be a read error. This chain joins TRBV5-1 and TRBJ2-1, with D unresolved. Trimming left V 1 base short and J 7 bases short, with 6 bases between. CDR1 is SGHRS, CDR2 YFSETQ, per germline. The CDR3 is made up of 12 amino acids. The CDR3 loop reads CASSLSGNEQFF. The CDR3 bases are TGCGCCAGCAGCTTGTCCGGGAATGAGCAGTTCTTC.

This chain links TRBV19 with TRBJ2-4; tentatively, D is TRBD1 or TRBD2 (5 bases each). Between the trimmed V and J ends, which lost 3 bases and 2 bases, there was a span of 20 bases. The CDR3 totals 18 residues. The V gene's germline CDR1 is LNHDA and CDR2 SQIVND (reference sequence). CDR3 in amino acids: CASSIPPGARATKNIQYF. CDR3 in DNA: TGTGCCAGTAGTATCCCCCCCGGGGCAAGAGCAACCAAAAACATTCAGTACTTC.

This clonotype was seen at least ten times. The V and J genes are TRBV15 and TRBJ2-7, with TRBD1 matching 10 bases. The trim removed 5 bases at V and 7 bases at J, leaving 5 bases unmatched. The CDR3 contains 13 residues. Germline V gene sequence: CDR1 LNHNV, CDR2 YYDKDF (reference sequence). The CDR3 here is CATSFDRGQEQYF. The CDR3 bases are TGTGCCACCAGCTTCGACAGGGGGCAAGAGCAGTACTTC.

V and J are TRBV19 and TRBJ2-6, with D hard to call. V lost 5 bases to trimming and J lost 0 bases, with 20 bases between them. Germline CDR1 reads LNHDA; CDR2 reads SQIVND (reference sequence). This CDR3 comprises 19 residues. The CDR3 spells CASSPYYDTSDSGANVLTF. The CDR3 bases are TGTGCCAGTAGTCCCTACTACGACACCTCAGACTCTGGGGCCAACGTCCTGACTTTC.

For this clonotype: A much larger clonotype is one base distant, so this may be a read error. CDR3 region: CASSQVPSGTSGTGELFF. The CDR3 DNA reads TGCGCCAGCAGCCAAGTTCCTAGCGGGACTTCGGGCACCGGGGAGCTGTTTTTT. The rearrangement links TRBV4-1 to TRBJ2-2; 9 bases are a match to TRBD2. The CDR3 is 18 amino acids. Germline CDR1 is MGHRA and CDR2 is YSYEKL. The V and J ends lost 1 base and 4 bases, in that order; junction bases with no gene match: 10.

This clonotype was recorded at least ten times. The rearrangement links TRBV6-5 to TRBJ2-3; no clear D gene. CDR1 is MNHEY and CDR2 is SVGAGI in the germline V gene. V was trimmed by 2 bases and J by 6 bases, leaving 9 bases between them. The CDR3 consists of 13 residues. The CDR3 nucleotides read TGTGCCAGCAGTTACCAAATAAAGGATACGCAGTATTTT. Residues: CASSYQIKDTQYF.

This clonotype was seen many times. V and J are TRBV3-1 and TRBJ1-2; D ambiguous. This CDR3 is 13 amino acids long. From germline, CDR1 is LGHDT and CDR2 YNNKEL (reference sequence). The V end was cut by 1 base, the J end by 5 bases, with 8 bases between. The CDR3 DNA reads TGTGCCAGCAGCCAAGTTCCAGGTTATGGCTACACCTTC. Residues: CASSQVPGYGYTF.

There are many counts of this clonotype. The rearrangement uses TRBV9 and TRBJ2-7, with D hard to call. V lost 0 bases to trimming and J lost 2 bases, with 9 bases between them. This CDR3 comprises 14 residues. Germline assignment: CDR1 SGDLS and CDR2 YYNGEE. The CDR3 loop reads CASSVEGETYEQYF. The DNA for the CDR3 is TGTGCCAGCAGCGTAGAGGGCGAAACCTACGAGCAGTACTTC.

Many counts were recorded for this clonotype. V gene TRBV2 combines with J gene TRBJ2-3; D call uncertain. Trimming cost V 10 bases and J 0 bases, with 17 bases left between them. Germline loops: CDR1 SNHLY, CDR2 FYNNEI. The CDR3 length is 15 residues. CDR3 DNA sequence: TGTGCCACCGCCGAGGCGAGACCTAGCACAGATACGCAGTATTTT. It codes for CATAEARPSTDTQYF. The full variable domain, rest sourced from reference TRBV2 and TRBJ2-3, is EPEVTQTPSHQVTQMGQEVILRCVPISNHLYFYWYRQILGQKVEFLVSFYNNEISEKSEIFDDQFSVERPDGSNFTLKIRSTKLEDSAMYFCATAEARPSTDTQYFGPGTRLTVL.

This clonotype was counted ten times or more. The chain links TRBV6-1 to TRBJ2-7; D is ambiguous. CDR1 and CDR2 from the germline V gene are MNHNS and SASEGT. Deletions cut 2 bases from V and 3 bases from J, with 5 bases between. CDR3 length: 12 amino acids. CDR3 protein: CASSELGYEQYF. The CDR3 DNA is TGTGCCAGCAGTGAATTGGGCTACGAGCAGTACTTC.

The rearrangement links TRBV4-1 to TRBJ1-1; D remains ambiguous. This CDR3 is built from 13 residues. Trimming pared 1 base from V and 2 bases from J, leaving 5 bases between. Germline loops: CDR1 MGHRA, CDR2 YSYEKL. CDR3 bases: TGCGCCAGCAGCCAAGTTCGTAACACTGAAGCTTTCTTT. Its translation is CASSQVRNTEAFF.

This clonotype came up many times. The V call is TRBV5-1, the J call TRBJ2-1, with TRBD1 as a possible D gene (5 bases). Trimming cost V 3 bases and J 8 bases, with 15 bases left between them. The germline gives CDR1 SGHRS, CDR2 YFSETQ. CDR3 length equals 14 residues. The CDR3 is CASSWTTDIYEQFF. CDR3 bases: TGCGCCAGCAGCTGGACAACTGATATCTATGAGCAGTTCTTC.

This clonotype was counted at least ten times. The rearrangement uses TRBV11-2 and TRBJ1-3, with no clear D. The CDR3 is 16 residues long. V dropped 5 bases and J dropped 0 bases, with 14 bases sitting between them. Per germline, CDR1 SGHAT and CDR2 FQNNGV. CDR3 nucleotide sequence: TGTGCCAGCAGCCCTAGTGGCTGGAGCTCTGGAAACACCATATATTTT. It specifies CASSPSGWSSGNTIYF.